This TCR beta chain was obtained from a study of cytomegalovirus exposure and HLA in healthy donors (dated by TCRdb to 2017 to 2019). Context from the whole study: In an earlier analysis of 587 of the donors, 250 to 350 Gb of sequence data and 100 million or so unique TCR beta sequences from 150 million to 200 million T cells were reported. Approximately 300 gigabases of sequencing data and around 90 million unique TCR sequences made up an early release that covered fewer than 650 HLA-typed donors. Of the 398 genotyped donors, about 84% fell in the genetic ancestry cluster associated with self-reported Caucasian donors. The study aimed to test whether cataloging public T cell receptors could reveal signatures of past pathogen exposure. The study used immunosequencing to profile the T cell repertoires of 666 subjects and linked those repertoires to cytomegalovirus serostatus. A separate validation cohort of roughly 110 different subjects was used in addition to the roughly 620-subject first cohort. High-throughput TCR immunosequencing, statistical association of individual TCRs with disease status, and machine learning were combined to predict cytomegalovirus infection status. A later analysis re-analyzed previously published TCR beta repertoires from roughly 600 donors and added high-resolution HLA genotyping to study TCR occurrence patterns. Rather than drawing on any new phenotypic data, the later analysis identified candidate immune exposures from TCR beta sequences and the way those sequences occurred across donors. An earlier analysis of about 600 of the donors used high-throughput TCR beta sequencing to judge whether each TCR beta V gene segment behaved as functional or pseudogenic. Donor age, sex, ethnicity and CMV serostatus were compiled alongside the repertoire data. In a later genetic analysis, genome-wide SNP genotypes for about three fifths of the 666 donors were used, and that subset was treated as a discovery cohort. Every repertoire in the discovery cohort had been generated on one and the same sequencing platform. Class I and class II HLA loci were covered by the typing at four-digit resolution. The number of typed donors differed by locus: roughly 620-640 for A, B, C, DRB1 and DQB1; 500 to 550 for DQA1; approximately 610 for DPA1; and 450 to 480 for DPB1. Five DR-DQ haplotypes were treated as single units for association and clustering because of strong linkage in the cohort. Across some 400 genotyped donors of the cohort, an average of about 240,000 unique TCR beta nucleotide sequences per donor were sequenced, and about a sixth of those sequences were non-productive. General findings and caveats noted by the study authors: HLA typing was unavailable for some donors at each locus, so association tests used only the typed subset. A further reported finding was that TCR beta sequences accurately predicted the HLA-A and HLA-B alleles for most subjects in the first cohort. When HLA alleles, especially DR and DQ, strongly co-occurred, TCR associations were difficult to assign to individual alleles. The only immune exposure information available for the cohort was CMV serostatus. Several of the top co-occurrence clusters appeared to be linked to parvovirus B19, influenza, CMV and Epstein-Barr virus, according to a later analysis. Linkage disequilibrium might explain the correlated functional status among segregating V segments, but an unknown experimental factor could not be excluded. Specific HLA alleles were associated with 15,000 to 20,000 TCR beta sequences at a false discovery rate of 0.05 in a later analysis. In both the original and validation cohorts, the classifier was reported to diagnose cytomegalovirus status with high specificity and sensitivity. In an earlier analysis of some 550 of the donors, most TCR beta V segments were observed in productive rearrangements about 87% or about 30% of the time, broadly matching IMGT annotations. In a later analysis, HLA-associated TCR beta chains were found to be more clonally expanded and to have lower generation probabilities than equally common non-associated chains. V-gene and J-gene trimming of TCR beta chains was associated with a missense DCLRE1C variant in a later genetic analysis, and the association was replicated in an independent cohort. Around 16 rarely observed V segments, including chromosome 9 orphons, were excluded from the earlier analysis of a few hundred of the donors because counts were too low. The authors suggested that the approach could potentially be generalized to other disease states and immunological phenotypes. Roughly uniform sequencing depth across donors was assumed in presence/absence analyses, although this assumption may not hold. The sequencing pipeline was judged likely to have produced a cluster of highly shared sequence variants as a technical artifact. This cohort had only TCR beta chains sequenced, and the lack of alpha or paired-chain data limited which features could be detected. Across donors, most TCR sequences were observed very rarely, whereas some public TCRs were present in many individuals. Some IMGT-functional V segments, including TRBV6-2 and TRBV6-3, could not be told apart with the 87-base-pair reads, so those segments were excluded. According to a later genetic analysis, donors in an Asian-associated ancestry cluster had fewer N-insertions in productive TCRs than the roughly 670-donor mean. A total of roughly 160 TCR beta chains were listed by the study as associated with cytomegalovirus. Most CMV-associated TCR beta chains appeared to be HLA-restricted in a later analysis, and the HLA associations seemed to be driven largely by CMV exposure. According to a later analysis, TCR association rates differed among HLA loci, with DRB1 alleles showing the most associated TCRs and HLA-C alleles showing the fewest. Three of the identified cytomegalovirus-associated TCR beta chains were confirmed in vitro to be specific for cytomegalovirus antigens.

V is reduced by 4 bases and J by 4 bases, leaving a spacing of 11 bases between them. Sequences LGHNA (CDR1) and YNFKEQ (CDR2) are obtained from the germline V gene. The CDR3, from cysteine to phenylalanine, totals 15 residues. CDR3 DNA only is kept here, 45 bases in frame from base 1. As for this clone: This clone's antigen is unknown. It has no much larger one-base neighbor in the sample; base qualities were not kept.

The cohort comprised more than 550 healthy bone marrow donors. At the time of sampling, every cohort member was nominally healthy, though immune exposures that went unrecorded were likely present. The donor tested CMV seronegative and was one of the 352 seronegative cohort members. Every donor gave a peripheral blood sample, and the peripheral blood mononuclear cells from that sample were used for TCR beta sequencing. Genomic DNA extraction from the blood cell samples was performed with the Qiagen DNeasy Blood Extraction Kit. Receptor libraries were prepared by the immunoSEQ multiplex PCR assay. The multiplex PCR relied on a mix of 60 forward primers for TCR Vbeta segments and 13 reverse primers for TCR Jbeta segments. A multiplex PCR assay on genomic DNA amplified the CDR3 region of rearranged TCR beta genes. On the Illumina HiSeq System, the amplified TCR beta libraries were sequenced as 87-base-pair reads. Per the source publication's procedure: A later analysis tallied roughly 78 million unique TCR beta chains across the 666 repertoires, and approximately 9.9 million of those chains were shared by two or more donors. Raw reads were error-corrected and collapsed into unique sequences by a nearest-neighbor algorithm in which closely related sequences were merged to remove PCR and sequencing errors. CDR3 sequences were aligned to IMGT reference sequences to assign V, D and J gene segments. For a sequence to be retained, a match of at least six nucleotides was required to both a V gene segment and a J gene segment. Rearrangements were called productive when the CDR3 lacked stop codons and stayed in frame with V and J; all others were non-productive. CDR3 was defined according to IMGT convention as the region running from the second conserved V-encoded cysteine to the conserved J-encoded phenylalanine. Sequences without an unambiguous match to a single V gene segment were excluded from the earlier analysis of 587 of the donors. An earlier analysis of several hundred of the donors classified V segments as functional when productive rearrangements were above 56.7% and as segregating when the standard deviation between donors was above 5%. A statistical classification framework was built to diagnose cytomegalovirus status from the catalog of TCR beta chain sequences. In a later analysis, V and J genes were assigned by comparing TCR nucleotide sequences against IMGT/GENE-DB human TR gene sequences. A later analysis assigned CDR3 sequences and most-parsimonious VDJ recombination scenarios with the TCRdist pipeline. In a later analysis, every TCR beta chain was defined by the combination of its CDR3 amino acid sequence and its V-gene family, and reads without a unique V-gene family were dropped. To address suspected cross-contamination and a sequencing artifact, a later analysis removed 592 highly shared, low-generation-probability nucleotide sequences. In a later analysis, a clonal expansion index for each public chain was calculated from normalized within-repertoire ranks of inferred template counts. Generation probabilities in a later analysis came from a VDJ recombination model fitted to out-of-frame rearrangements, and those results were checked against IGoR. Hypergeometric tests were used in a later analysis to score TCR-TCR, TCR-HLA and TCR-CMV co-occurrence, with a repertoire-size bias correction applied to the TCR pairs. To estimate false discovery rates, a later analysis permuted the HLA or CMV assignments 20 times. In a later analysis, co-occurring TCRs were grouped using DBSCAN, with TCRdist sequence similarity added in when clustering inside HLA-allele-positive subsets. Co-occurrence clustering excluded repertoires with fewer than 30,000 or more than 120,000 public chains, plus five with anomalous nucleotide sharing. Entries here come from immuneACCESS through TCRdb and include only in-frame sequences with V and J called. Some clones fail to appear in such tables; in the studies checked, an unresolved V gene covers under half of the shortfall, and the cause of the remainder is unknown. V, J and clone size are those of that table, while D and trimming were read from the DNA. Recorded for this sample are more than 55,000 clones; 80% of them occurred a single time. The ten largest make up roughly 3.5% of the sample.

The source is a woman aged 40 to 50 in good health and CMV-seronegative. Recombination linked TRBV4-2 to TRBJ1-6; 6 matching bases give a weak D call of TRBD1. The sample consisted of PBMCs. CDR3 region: CASSPSTGYNSPLHF. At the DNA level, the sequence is TGTGCCAGCAGCCCGTCAACAGGGTATAATTCACCCCTCCACTTT.